A single sample is the source of the 22 T cell receptor beta chains below, sequenced in a study of response to subunit inactivated influenza vaccine. MiXCR was run by TCRdb on the RT-PCR reads, yielding one entry per CDR3 protein. The data show 150,000 to 200,000 distinct CDR3 sequences, 11% seen once. The sample in question was non-naive T cells sorted from PBMCs, obtained more than 35 days after vaccination. The receptors stem from a man aged 45-65 years who received an inactivated influenza vaccine.

CDR3 residues: CASSLYASTSGSSSGANVLTF. In DNA, the CDR3 is TGTGCCAGCAGCCTATACGCCTCAACTAGCGGGAGTTCTTCTGGGGCCAACGTCCTGACTTTC. The rearrangement uses TRBV3-1 and TRBJ2-6, with 11 bases fitting TRBD2. J gave up 1 base and V 4 bases, and 15 bases lay outside the gene matches. The CDR3 runs 21 residues. Per germline, CDR1 LGHDT and CDR2 YNNKEL (reference sequence).

The chain employs TRBV28 and TRBJ1-1; D ambiguous. The ends were cut back, 5 bases at V and 10 bases at J, with 14 bases in the middle. The V gene's germline CDR1 is MDHEN and CDR2 SYDVKM. This CDR3 has 12 residues. The CDR3 protein is CASSVVEARAFF. The CDR3 nucleotides are TGTGCCAGCAGTGTAGTAGAGGCGCGAGCTTTCTTT. The entire variable domain, with the rest obtained from reference TRBV28 and TRBJ1-1, is as follows: DVKVTQSSRYLVKRTGEKVFLECVQDMDHENMFWYRQDPGLGLRLIYFSYDVKMKEKGDIPEGYSVSREKKERFSLILESASTNQTSMYLCASSVVEARAFFGQGTRLTVV.

This clonotype was counted only a few times. In DNA form, the CDR3 reads TGTGCCAGCAGCCGAGCCCGGGACAGGGGAGGCCTTGGCTACACCTTC. Protein product: CASSRARDRGGLGYTF. The J gene is TRBJ1-2, the V gene TRBV7-8, with 10 bases identical to TRBD1. J was trimmed by 7 bases and V by 5 bases; bases with no gene match: 13. The germline CDR1 and CDR2 sequences are SGHVS and FQNEAQ. The CDR3 has 16 residues.

The chain recombines TRBV5-1 with TRBJ2-3; D ambiguous. The length of the CDR3 is 14 residues. Germline V gene data show CDR1 as SGHRS and CDR2 as YFSETQ. The V gene lost 1 base and the J gene lost 0 bases, with 6 bases spanning the gap. CDR3 amino acids: CASSLSGSTDTQYF. CDR3 DNA: TGCGCCAGCAGCTTGTCAGGCAGCACAGATACGCAGTATTTT.

The chain links TRBV7-9 to TRBJ2-5; D not certain. Germline V gene sequence: CDR1 SEHNR, CDR2 FQNEAQ (reference sequence). The V gene lost 5 bases and the J gene lost 0 bases, with 7 bases spanning the gap. The CDR3 is 13 residues long. CDR3 nucleotides: TGTGCCAGCAGCCCGCTGTACCAAGAGACCCAGTACTTC. It is translated as CASSPLYQETQYF.

The sample holds a few counts of this clonotype. The chain couples TRBV4-2 to TRBJ2-1; TRBD2 might be the D (5 bases). The length of the CDR3 is 17 residues. The germline CDR1 and CDR2 sequences are LGHNA and YNFKEQ. Trimming removed 4 bases from V and 6 bases from J, with 22 bases in between. The CDR3 region has the DNA TGTGCCAGCAGCCGGTTCGGCACGGGGAGTTTGACCAATGAGCAGTTCTTC. This sequence encodes CASSRFGTGSLTNEQFF.

This clonotype occurred a few times. V is TRBV5-1 and J is TRBJ1-6, with D maybe TRBD1 (6 bases). Germline CDR1 is SGHRS and CDR2 is YFSETQ. V lost 0 bases and J lost 10, with 11 bases in between. The CDR3 runs 14 residues. The CDR3 protein is CASSLAGVGSPLHF. CDR3 bases: TGCGCCAGCAGCTTGGCAGGGGTGGGATCACCCCTCCACTTT.

This clonotype was detected only a few times. This chain links TRBV20-1 with TRBJ1-5, with a possible D match to TRBD1 (5 bases). This CDR3 comprises 14 residues. The germline V gene encodes CDR1 DFQATT and CDR2 SNEGSKA (reference sequence). Between the trimmed V and J ends, which lost 4 bases and 6 bases, there was a span of 16 bases. The chain's CDR3 is CSAIRQSSAQPQHF. The CDR3 DNA is TGCAGTGCTATTCGACAGTCCTCAGCTCAGCCCCAGCATTTT.

This clonotype turned up a few times. V gene TRBV20-1 combines with J gene TRBJ2-3; a weak D match, TRBD1 (7 bases). Trimming left V 3 bases short and J 8 bases short, with 15 bases between. CDR1 and CDR2 (germline): DFQATT, SNEGSKA (reference sequence). The CDR3 is 13 residues long. In DNA, the CDR3 is TGCAGTGCTAGGCGGGACAGCGGATCTACGCAGTATTTT. It codes for CSARRDSGSTQYF.

Ten or more counts support this clonotype. The gene calls are TRBV20-1 and TRBJ2-3; 10 bases map to TRBD2. This CDR3 has 16 amino acids. Per germline, CDR1 DFQATT and CDR2 SNEGSKA (reference sequence). V dropped 1 base and J dropped 6; count of bases not matched to a gene: 10. CDR3 in DNA: TGCAGTGCTAGAGGGACTAGCGGCCAACTACGGGATACGCAGTATTTT. Translated: CSARGTSGQLRDTQYF.

This clonotype has a handful of counts. The chain is built from TRBV3-1 and TRBJ1-1; 9 nucleotides match TRBD1. The CDR3 covers 14 residues. Trimming took 5 bases from V and 4 from J; bases not matched to a gene: 5. Germline CDR1 is LGHDT and CDR2 is YNNKEL (reference sequence). Here the CDR3 reads CASSFGQGSTEAFF. CDR3 nucleotide sequence: TGTGCCAGCAGCTTCGGACAGGGGAGCACTGAAGCTTTCTTT.

The chain employs TRBV11-1 and TRBJ1-1; 9 bases line up with TRBD1. There are 14 residues in the CDR3. CDR1 and CDR2 from the germline V gene are SGHAT and FQDESV (reference sequence). Unmatched junction bases numbered 5, after V lost 4 bases and J lost 5 bases. The CDR3 coding sequence is TGTGCCAGCAGCTCGACAGGGGGTCGGACTGAAGCTTTCTTT. Translated, it gives CASSSTGGRTEAFF.

This chain joins TRBV20-1 and TRBJ1-6, with 8 bases identical to TRBD1. The V segment lost 4 bases and the J segment 8 bases; nucleotides outside the gene matches: 19. CDR3 length: 18 residues. Per the germline V gene, CDR1 is DFQATT and CDR2 is SNEGSKA (reference sequence). The CDR3: CSATGYRGGPGAHSPLHF. The CDR3, as DNA: TGCAGTGCTACCGGGTACAGGGGGGGCCCAGGGGCCCATTCACCCCTCCACTTT.

This clonotype was seen more than once but under ten times. This sequence joins TRBV7-2 and TRBJ2-1, with D perhaps being TRBD1 or TRBD2 (5 bases each). CDR3 length: 14 residues. Germline V gene sequence: CDR1 SGHTA, CDR2 FQGNSA. V lost 6 bases and J lost 7, with 16 bases in between. The CDR3 here is CASRAARTKNEQFF. The CDR3 coding sequence is TGTGCCAGCAGAGCGGCCCGGACAAAGAATGAGCAGTTCTTC. Full variable domain (outside the CDR3, taken from reference TRBV7-2 and TRBJ2-1): GAGVSQSPSNKVTEKGKDVELRCDPISGHTALYWYRQSLGQGLEFLIYFQGNSAPDKSGLPSDRFSAERTGGSVSTLTIQRTQQEDSAVYLCASRAARTKNEQFFGPGTRLTVL.

This clonotype was seen many times. The V gene is TRBV6-2 or TRBV6-3, the J gene TRBJ2-3, with TRBD1 as a possible D gene (6 bases). CDR1 is MNHEY, CDR2 SVGEGT, per germline. V shed 2 bases and J shed 2 bases, with 11 bases lying between them. CDR3 length: 15 amino acids. The CDR3 loop reads CASSYRRTATDTQYF. DNA of the CDR3: TGTGCCAGCAGTTACCGACGGACAGCCACAGATACGCAGTATTTT.

The rearrangement uses TRBV12-3 or TRBV12-4 and TRBJ1-6; 10 positions agree with TRBD1. This CDR3 region has 15 residues. V dropped 1 base and J dropped 10; count of bases not matched to a gene: 4. The CDR3 DNA follows: TGTGCCAGCAGTTTAGGGACAGGGGGTCAATCACCCCTCCACTTT. Its translation: CASSLGTGGQSPLHF.

This clonotype came up many times. The V and J genes are TRBV5-5 and TRBJ1-2; D is perhaps TRBD1 (5 bases). V was shortened by 6 bases and J by 3 bases, with 18 bases between the two germline ends. Germline V gene lookup returns CDR1 SGHKS and CDR2 YYEKEE (reference sequence). This CDR3 is built from 15 residues. This CDR3 is CASTQTGMGHYGYTF. The CDR3 region has the DNA TGTGCCAGCACGCAAACAGGAATGGGGCACTATGGCTACACCTTC.

The rearrangement joins TRBV6-1 to TRBJ1-6; TRBD1 is a possible D gene (6 bases). Germline V CDR1 and CDR2: MNHNS, SASEGT. V gave up 5 bases and J gave up 9 bases, with 14 bases separating them. This CDR3 comprises 14 residues. The CDR3 spells CASSPTGTSSPLHF. The DNA for the CDR3 is TGTGCCAGCAGTCCGACGGGGACAAGTTCACCCCTCCACTTT.

This clonotype was recorded at least ten times. The V gene is TRBV12-3 or TRBV12-4, the J gene TRBJ1-4; D remains ambiguous. Trimming took 3 bases from V and 4 from J, leaving 9 bases between them. The CDR3 has 14 amino acids. The CDR3 spells CASSLGSYNEKLFF. The CDR3 bases are TGTGCCAGCAGTTTGGGGAGCTATAATGAAAAACTGTTTTTT.

The V gene is TRBV5-6, the J gene TRBJ2-1, with TRBD1 identical over 9 bases. The CDR3 sequence is 18 residues long. From germline, CDR1 is SGHDT and CDR2 YYEEEE. V gave up 1 base and J gave up 5 bases; unmatched junction bases: 13. The CDR3, as DNA: TGTGCCAGCAGCTTGTTAGGATTTTCTGGGACAGGGAACAATGAGCAGTTCTTC. Its translation is CASSLLGFSGTGNNEQFF.

This clonotype was seen repeatedly, ten times or more. The chain combines TRBV29-1 with TRBJ1-1; D not certain. The germline gives CDR1 SQVTM, CDR2 ANQGSEA. The CDR3 has 13 amino acids. The CDR3 reads CSFRGGLNTEAFF. CDR3 coding DNA: TGCAGTTTCCGGGGAGGGTTGAACACTGAAGCTTTCTTT.

The chain recombines TRBV9 with TRBJ1-2, with TRBD1 identical over 9 bases. Germline CDR1 SGDLS, CDR2 YYNGEE. There are 16 residues in the CDR3. V was pared by 7 bases and J by 3 bases, with 13 bases of the junction left unmatched. CDR3 sequence reads: CASFSYTGGADYGYTF. CDR3 DNA: TGTGCCAGCTTTTCATATACAGGGGGCGCTGACTATGGCTACACCTTC.